This T cell receptor beta chain is drawn from a study of cytomegalovirus exposure and HLA in healthy donors. Study as a whole: Unique TCRs numbering approximately 80 million, obtained from HLA-typed donors, made up an early data release. Study-wide results and caveats: Productive rates of about 87% or about 30% were seen for most TCR beta V segments in an earlier analysis. Donor immune exposure was known only as CMV serostatus.

Germline CDR1 and CDR2: MDHEN and SYDVKM. The length of the CDR3 is 15 residues. Trimming stripped 6 bases from V and 0 bases from J, with 12 bases between. The PCR contained 60 Vbeta and 13 Jbeta primers. Sequenced by immunoSEQ multiplex PCR; TCRdb stores in-frame clones only, minus some. The sample includes some 130,000 clones, roughly three quarters of them seen just once. This clone was detected once. Its antigen is not identified. Sequencing was done on a sample of PBMCs. V gene TRBV28 combines with J gene TRBJ2-4; a possible D gene is TRBD1 (6 bases). The clonotype comes from a man aged 40-49 years in good health and CMV-seronegative. The CDR3 DNA reads TGTGCCAGCAGGGGGGCTACCCTAGCCAAAAACATTCAGTACTTC. Residues: CASRGATLAKNIQYF.